This paragraph reports one T cell receptor (beta chain). Antigen unknown. This specimen comes from a study of shared clonotypes between healthy human individuals. Study-wide results and limits: The naive CD4 repertoires of several donors were compared, and approximately 4.5% of clonotypes were shared. Larger richness was generally estimated for naive than memory subsets.

Germline CDR1 reads SNHLY; CDR2 reads FYNNEI. The V end lost 2 bases, the J end lost 9 bases, and 16 bases lay between the germline ends. CDR3 length: 14 residues. Healthy HIV-negative adults without recent acute infections or vaccinations served as donors. Sorted subsets were amplified in replicate PCRs using 200 to 250 ng DNA, roughly 30,000 T cell genomes. Generated by immunoSEQ multiplex PCR, the TCRdb table keeps only in-frame clones and is missing some. The sample has 2 million to 2.5 million clones; less than 95% are singletons. The sequence derives from a man aged 18 to 30 in good health. Some clones in this sample may be carry-over from other donors' samples. The J gene is TRBJ2-5, the V gene TRBV2, with unresolved D. Sequenced input: naive CD4+ T cells from PBMCs. Subset described: CD45RA+ positively selected. The CDR3 DNA reads as TGTGCCAGCAGTGAAACAACCATAAGGATCTCCCAGTACTTC. It encodes CASSETTIRISQYF.